This is a list of T cell receptor beta chains from one sample in a study of T cells in Graves' hyperthyroidism and ophthalmopathy. TCRdb fed the multiplex PCR reads into MiXCR, producing one record per CDR3 protein. The table shows 250,000 to 350,000 distinct CDR3 sequences, with around a sixth occurring only once. The sequenced sample consisted of blood. Receptors originate from a man in his thirties or forties with Graves' hyperthyroidism. Each CDR3 is given without its conserved first and last residue. Expanded clones are given a class, and other clones once, few, many or no size at all.

j_gene: TRBJ2-2; len: 16; v_gene: TRBV7-2; abundance: NA; CDR3aa: ASSSPGTGGSNTGELF
j_gene: TRBJ2-1; len: 13; v_gene: TRBV28; abundance: many; CDR3aa: ASSLPSSGYNEQF
j_gene: TRBJ2-7; len: 12; v_gene: TRBV20-1; abundance: few; CDR3aa: SAVGLASSYEQY
j_gene: TRBJ2-3; len: 12; v_gene: TRBV29-1; abundance: NA; CDR3aa: SVRVGGVTDTQY
j_gene: TRBJ2-3; len: 10; v_gene: TRBV2; abundance: many; CDR3aa: ASTPETDTQY
j_gene: TRBJ1-4; len: 12; v_gene: TRBV19; abundance: few; CDR3aa: ASISGRPNEKLF
j_gene: TRBJ2-1; len: 12; v_gene: TRBV5-1; abundance: NA; CDR3aa: ASSFPAGVNEQF
j_gene: TRBJ1-1; len: 12; v_gene: TRBV15; abundance: many; CDR3aa: ATSRDRGAVEAF
j_gene: TRBJ2-1; len: 13; v_gene: TRBV3-1; abundance: many; CDR3aa: ASSQDAGPHNEQF
j_gene: TRBJ1-1; len: 11; v_gene: TRBV6-1; abundance: many; CDR3aa: ASSYTSDTEAF
j_gene: TRBJ2-1; len: 13; v_gene: TRBV20-1; abundance: NA; CDR3aa: SAPDGGSAYNEQF
j_gene: TRBJ1-6; len: 16; v_gene: TRBV20-1; abundance: NA; CDR3aa: SARAEWGSESYNSPLH
j_gene: TRBJ2-5; len: 11; v_gene: TRBV6-1; abundance: many; CDR3aa: ASSSGDRATQY
j_gene: TRBJ1-4; len: 11; v_gene: TRBV25-1; abundance: NA; CDR3aa: ASMDRLNEKLF
j_gene: TRBJ2-7; len: 12; v_gene: TRBV7-9; abundance: few; CDR3aa: ASTQGWASYEQY
j_gene: TRBJ2-7; len: 13; v_gene: TRBV5-1; abundance: many; CDR3aa: ASSLAQGPINEQY
j_gene: TRBJ1-1; len: 13; v_gene: TRBV2; abundance: many; CDR3aa: ASSKEGARVSEAF
j_gene: TRBJ1-1; len: 12; v_gene: TRBV10-2; abundance: many; CDR3aa: ASSDPEMNTEAF
j_gene: TRBJ1-4; len: 11; v_gene: TRBV20-1; abundance: NA; CDR3aa: SAFQPRIGKLF
j_gene: TRBJ2-7; len: 12; v_gene: TRBV27; abundance: few; CDR3aa: ASSERQAGYEQY